This T cell receptor beta chain was obtained from a study of blood T cell repertoires in COVID-19. Overall study: Material from acute and convalescent COVID-19 was sourced from the United States, Italy and Spain. PBMCs, B-cell-depleted T cells, or T cells were the source of the cDNA or gDNA that made up the material.

The germline gives CDR1 ENHRY, CDR2 SYGVKD. This CDR3 contains 14 residues. Germline trimming cut 7 bases from V and 1 base from J; bases unmatched to any gene: 5. The table came from immunoSEQ multiplex PCR; TCRdb's copy has only in-frame clones and leaves some out. The sample records about 250,000 clones, 70% to 90% being singletons. This rearrangement joins TRBV10-3 to TRBJ1-1; 8 bases match TRBD1. This TCR was sampled from a woman in her thirties with COVID-19, enrolled during active disease. The specimen sequenced was peripheral blood. The CDR3 nucleotides read TGTGCCATCAATCCCGGGACAGGGAACACTGAAGCTTTCTTT. This gives the protein CAINPGTGNTEAFF.